This TCR beta chain was captured by sequencing in a study of cytomegalovirus exposure and HLA in healthy donors. General observations from the study: There were 150 or so TCR beta chains listed as cytomegalovirus-associated. In a later analysis, V- and J-gene trimming of beta chains associated with a DCLRE1C missense variant, replicated independently.

In nominal health when sampled, donors likely had unrecorded immune exposures nonetheless. Remarks on this clone: The target antigen is unknown.

Germline loops: CDR1 SGHRS, CDR2 YFSETQ. The CDR3 sequence is 17 residues long. Germline trimming cut 2 bases from V and 6 bases from J; bases unmatched to any gene: 7. A multiplex PCR was run with 60 Vbeta primers and 13 Jbeta primers. Methods used by the authors: A follow-up analysis tallied around 76 million unique TCR beta chains, roughly 10 million shared. Only in-frame clones appear in the TCRdb table, and some are missing; sequencing was by immunoSEQ multiplex PCR. The V and J calls and clone size come from that table; D and trimming were worked out from the DNA. In the table there are 100,000 to 150,000 clones, over 75% of which are singletons.

The source is a young woman in good health and CMV-seronegative. The chain has TRBV5-1 and TRBJ2-3; 15 bases fit TRBD2. The sample comprised PBMCs. This CDR3 is CASSFGLAGGLQDTQYF. Here the CDR3 DNA reads TGCGCCAGCAGCTTCGGACTAGCGGGGGGGCTTCAGGATACGCAGTATTTT.